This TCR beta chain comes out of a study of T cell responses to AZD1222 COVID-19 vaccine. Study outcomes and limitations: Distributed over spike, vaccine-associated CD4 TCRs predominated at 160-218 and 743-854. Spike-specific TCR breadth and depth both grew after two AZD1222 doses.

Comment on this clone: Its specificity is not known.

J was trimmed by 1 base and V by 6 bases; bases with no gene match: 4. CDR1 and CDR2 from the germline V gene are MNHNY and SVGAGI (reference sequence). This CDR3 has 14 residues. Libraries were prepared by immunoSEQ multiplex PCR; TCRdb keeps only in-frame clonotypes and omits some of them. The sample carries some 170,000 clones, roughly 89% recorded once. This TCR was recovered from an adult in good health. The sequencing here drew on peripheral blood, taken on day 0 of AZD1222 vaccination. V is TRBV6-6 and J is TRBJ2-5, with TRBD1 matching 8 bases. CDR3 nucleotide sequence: TGTGCCAGCAGCCGACAGGGGCCCCAAGAGACCCAGTACTTC. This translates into CASSRQGPQETQYF.